A single sample is the source of the 15 T cell receptor beta chains below, sequenced in a study of T cell responses to AZD1222 COVID-19 vaccine. Assay used: immunoSEQ multiplex PCR; TCRdb lists only in-frame clones, some missing. The table has approximately 160,000 clones, around nine tenths seen once. This specimen was peripheral blood, taken on day 0 of AZD1222 vaccination. The receptor set was obtained from an adult in good health.

This chain uses TRBV27 with TRBJ2-7; the D is unclear. The V gene lost 5 bases and the J gene lost 2 bases, with 4 bases spanning the gap. The CDR3 totals 11 residues. Germline V gene lookup returns CDR1 MNHEY and CDR2 SMNVEV (reference sequence). The CDR3 loop is CASSAPYEQYF. CDR3 DNA sequence: TGTGCCAGCAGTGCTCCCTACGAGCAGTACTTC.

This sequence joins TRBV27 and TRBJ2-2; 7 bases are a match to TRBD1. The CDR3 is 16 amino acids. V lost 2 bases, J lost 2 bases, and 5 bases stayed unmatched. Looked up from germline, CDR1 is MNHEY and CDR2 is SMNVEV (reference sequence). The CDR3 DNA is TGTGCCAGCAGTTTAGGGGCAGGGGGTAACACCGGGGAGCTGTTTTTT. It specifies CASSLGAGGNTGELFF.

The V call is TRBV7-2, the J call TRBJ1-1; 7 nucleotides match TRBD1. Germline loops: CDR1 SGHTA, CDR2 FQGNSA. There are 14 residues in the CDR3. Unmatched junction bases numbered 4, after V lost 6 bases and J lost 0 bases. The CDR3 loop reads CASSTDRVNTEAFF. CDR3 bases: TGTGCCAGCAGTACAGACAGGGTGAACACTGAAGCTTTCTTT.

Only a few counts were recorded for this clone. V and J are TRBV27 and TRBJ2-1; no definite D call. Deletions cut 7 bases from V and 8 bases from J, with 12 bases between. This CDR3 is 12 amino acids long. Per germline, CDR1 MNHEY and CDR2 SMNVEV (reference sequence). Written as DNA, the CDR3 is TGTGCCAGCAATCGTCCGGGTGATGAGCAGTTCTTC. Its translation is CASNRPGDEQFF.

The chain couples TRBV6-5 to TRBJ1-1; no reliable D call. Trimming pared 8 bases from V and 6 bases from J, leaving 16 bases between. The CDR3 extends over 13 amino acids. Germline CDR1 reads MNHEY; CDR2 reads SVGAGI. CDR3 in amino acids: CASGRTLESEAFF. The CDR3 nucleotides read TGTGCCAGCGGGAGGACTTTGGAATCTGAAGCTTTCTTT.

For the CDR3, the DNA is TGTGCCAGCAGTTACGGCTCGGTAGCGGGGGCAGGAGAGACCCAGTACTTC. This sequence encodes CASSYGSVAGAGETQYF. This chain connects TRBV6-2 or TRBV6-3 to TRBJ2-5; 9 positions match TRBD2. J gave up 4 bases and V 2 bases, and 11 bases lay outside the gene matches. CDR3 length: 17 amino acids. Germline loops: CDR1 MNHEY, CDR2 SVGEGT.

V usage is TRBV9 and J usage is TRBJ2-3; TRBD2 is a possible D gene (7 bases). The CDR3 contains 16 residues. Trimming took off 0 bases at V and 0 bases at J, with 11 bases between the two ends. In germline, CDR1 is SGDLS, CDR2 YYNGEE. CDR3 protein: CASSVEGGHSTDTQYF. The CDR3 nucleotides read TGTGCCAGCAGCGTAGAGGGGGGGCATAGCACAGATACGCAGTATTTT.

J is TRBJ2-3 and V is TRBV7-8, with TRBD2 identical over 12 bases. Trimming took 0 bases from V and 1 from J; bases not matched to a gene: 8. CDR3 length: 19 residues. Germline V gene data show CDR1 as SGHVS and CDR2 as FQNEAQ. The CDR3 DNA follows: TGTGCCAGCAGCTTAGCCCTCCTAGCGGGGGGGCCTGGCACAGATACGCAGTATTTT. It yields the protein CASSLALLAGGPGTDTQYF.

This chain links TRBV7-9 with TRBJ1-2, with TRBD1 as a possible D gene (5 bases). With 5 bases removed from V and 6 bases from J, the gap between germline ends came to 19 bases. This CDR3 is 15 amino acids long. Germline V gene lookup returns CDR1 SEHNR and CDR2 FQNEAQ (reference sequence). CDR3 nucleotides: TGTGCCAGCAGCCCCGGCGGGACCGACCTCAATGGCTACACCTTC. Protein: CASSPGGTDLNGYTF.

On this clone: Other DNA sequences in the sample encode the same CDR3. This chain joins TRBV18 and TRBJ2-7, with D possibly matching TRBD1 (5 bases). The CDR3 has 14 amino acids. The V end lost 0 bases, the J end lost 0 bases, and 6 bases lay between the germline ends. The germline V gene has CDR1 KGHSH and CDR2 LQKENI. The CDR3 sequence: CASSPPGPSYEQYF. CDR3 DNA: TGTGCCAGCTCACCACCGGGGCCCTCCTACGAGCAGTACTTC.

The rearrangement joins TRBV6-5 to TRBJ2-7; 9 positions agree with TRBD1. Germline lookup yields CDR1 MNHEY and CDR2 SVGAGI. J gave up 1 base and V 6 bases, and 4 bases lay outside the gene matches. The CDR3 spans 14 residues. Here the CDR3 reads CASRMGQGSYEQYF. The DNA of the CDR3 is TGTGCCAGCAGGATGGGACAGGGTTCCTACGAGCAGTACTTC.

The genes are TRBV29-1 and TRBJ1-2, with D perhaps TRBD1 (5 bases). Germline values: CDR1 SQVTM, CDR2 ANQGSEA. Trimming left V 0 bases short and J 7 bases short, with 15 bases between. This CDR3 is 14 amino acids long. CDR3 nucleotides: TGCAGCGTTGAAGATCGAGCGCAGGGAGGTGGCTACACCTTC. Translation gives CSVEDRAQGGGYTF.

V is TRBV7-2 and J is TRBJ1-1; TRBD1 might be the D (5 bases). The CDR3 totals 17 residues. CDR1 and CDR2 (germline): SGHTA, FQGNSA. V lost 1 base and J lost 1, with 16 bases in between. This CDR3 is CASSLVRGVGQNTEAFF. The CDR3 nucleotides read TGTGCCAGCAGCTTAGTCCGCGGGGTGGGGCAGAACACTGAAGCTTTCTTT.

The chain combines TRBV15 with TRBJ2-1; D is possibly TRBD1 or TRBD2 (6 bases each). Trimming left V 1 base short and J 2 bases short, with 9 bases between. Per germline, CDR1 LNHNV and CDR2 YYDKDF (reference sequence). This CDR3 has 15 residues. Here the CDR3 reads CATSRVRDTYNEQFF. The CDR3 DNA reads as TGTGCCACCAGCAGAGTGCGGGACACCTACAATGAGCAGTTCTTC.

This chain joins TRBV30 and TRBJ2-1, with a weak D call TRBD2 (6 bases). The V gene's germline CDR1 is GTSNPN and CDR2 SVGIG (reference sequence). The V and J ends lost 2 bases and 5 bases respectively, with 10 bases between them. This CDR3 spans 13 amino acids. CDR3 nucleotides: TGTGCCTGGAGTCCGTGGGGGGACAATGAGCAGTTCTTC. As protein: CAWSPWGDNEQFF.